Below, 13 T cell receptor beta chains from the same sample are listed, as sequenced in a study of OX40 agonist ivuxolimab in advanced cancers. Libraries were constructed by the immunoSEQ multiplex PCR assay. TCRdb holds this immuneACCESS table with in-frame rearrangements only. Some clones are missing; in checked studies, unresolved V genes explain under half, and the rest has no known cause. The sample table holds some 50,000 clones, of which more than 70% were seen once. The ten top clones hold less than 0.75% of the sample. This sample comprised CD4+ or CD8+ T cells sorted from blood, obtained in a trial of the OX40 agonist ivuxolimab. The source of these receptors is an adult with an advanced solid tumor such as melanoma, head and neck, liver or kidney cancer.

The rearrangement joins TRBV5-6 to TRBJ1-1, with 7 bases lining up with TRBD1. Germline CDR1 reads SGHDT; CDR2 reads YYEEEE. The CDR3 runs to 16 residues. The junction had 10 bases not matched to a gene; V was cut back by 4 bases and J by 1 base. This CDR3 reads CASSLKYDRANTEAFF. The CDR3 DNA is TGTGCCAGCAGCCTAAAGTATGACAGGGCGAACACTGAAGCTTTCTTT.

The chain joins TRBV5-1 to TRBJ1-1; D gene unclear. There are 15 residues in the CDR3. Deletions cut 0 bases from V and 4 bases from J, with 13 bases between. Per germline, CDR1 SGHRS and CDR2 YFSETQ. The CDR3 nucleotides read TGCGCCAGCAGCTTGGCCGAGGGTTTGGGCACTGAAGCTTTCTTT. Translation: CASSLAEGLGTEAFF. Filled out from reference TRBV5-1 and TRBJ1-1, the complete variable domain reads KAGVTQTPRYLIKTRGQQVTLSCSPISGHRSVSWYQQTPGQGLQFLFEYFSETQRNKGNFPGRFSGRQFSNSRSEMNVSTLELGDSALYLCASSLAEGLGTEAFFGQGTRLTVV.

The chain uses TRBV15 and TRBJ1-5, with 8 bases aligning to TRBD1. Per the germline V gene, CDR1 is LNHNV and CDR2 is YYDKDF (reference sequence). This CDR3 spans 16 amino acids. Trimming removed 4 bases from V and 7 bases from J; junction bases left unmatched: 12. This chain's CDR3 is CATSKSVTGGGQPQHF. The CDR3 DNA is TGTGCCACCAGCAAATCCGTCACAGGGGGAGGGCAGCCCCAGCATTTT.

The J gene is TRBJ1-4, the V gene TRBV6-1; the match to TRBD1 covers 7 bases. CDR1 and CDR2 (germline): MNHNS, SASEGT. J lost 10 bases, V lost 1 base, and 9 bases had no gene match. This CDR3 comprises 15 residues. CDR3 bases: TGTGCCAGCAGTGAAGTACAGGGGAGATTGACAAAACTGTTTTTT. Its translation: CASSEVQGRLTKLFF.

The chain uses TRBV19 and TRBJ2-3; a possible D gene is TRBD2 (5 bases). The V end lost 5 bases, the J end lost 2 bases, and 8 bases lay between the germline ends. Germline V gives CDR1 LNHDA, CDR2 SQIVND (reference sequence). This CDR3 spans 13 amino acids. Written as DNA, the CDR3 is TGTGCCAGTAGTCCGGGGTTCACAGATACGCAGTATTTT. It yields the protein CASSPGFTDTQYF.

The chain carries TRBV2 and TRBJ1-1; no clear D. Germline V lookup: CDR1 SNHLY, CDR2 FYNNEI. This CDR3 contains 14 residues. The V gene lost 6 bases and the J gene lost 0 bases, with 11 bases spanning the gap. The CDR3 bases are TGTGCCAGCAGAGGGCCGGTTTTGAACACTGAAGCTTTCTTT. Residues: CASRGPVLNTEAFF.

This chain joins TRBV2 and TRBJ1-3; a possible D gene is TRBD1 (6 bases). This CDR3 has 15 amino acids. CDR1 is SNHLY and CDR2 is FYNNEI in the germline V gene. V lost 5 bases and J lost 1, with 12 bases in between. This CDR3 reads CASSPEGVSGNTIYF. CDR3 DNA sequence: TGTGCCAGCAGTCCGGAGGGGGTATCTGGAAACACCATATATTTT.

The chain combines TRBV4-1 with TRBJ1-2, with D unresolved. Per germline, CDR1 MGHRA and CDR2 YSYEKL. Trimming pared 4 bases from V and 6 bases from J, leaving 18 bases between. The CDR3 contains 15 residues. For the CDR3, the DNA is TGCGCCAGCAGCCTCTTCCCGAGGGCGCGAGATGGCTACACCTTC. Protein: CASSLFPRARDGYTF.

This chain uses TRBV10-3 with TRBJ2-3; the match to TRBD2 covers 8 bases. The CDR3 runs to 16 residues. Germline V lookup: CDR1 ENHRY, CDR2 SYGVKD. Trimming cost V 7 bases and J 2 bases; bases outside gene matches: 11. CDR3 sequence reads: CAIKAGGGSPTDTQYF. Here the CDR3 DNA reads TGTGCCATCAAGGCGGGGGGCGGGAGCCCCACAGATACGCAGTATTTT.

This chain uses TRBV11-2 with TRBJ2-1; D is unclear. With 1 base removed from V and 4 bases from J, the gap between germline ends came to 5 bases. Per the germline V gene, CDR1 is SGHAT and CDR2 is FQNNGV. The CDR3 length is 13 residues. DNA for the CDR3: TGTGCCAGCAGCTTAGCGGAATACAATGAGCAGTTCTTC. As protein: CASSLAEYNEQFF.

This rearrangement joins TRBV6-1 to TRBJ2-1; D is perhaps TRBD1 or TRBD2 (5 bases each). CDR3 length: 14 residues. The germline CDR1 and CDR2 sequences are MNHNS and SASEGT. The V and J ends lost 7 bases and 4 bases respectively, with 14 bases between them. CDR3 DNA: TGTGCCAGCATGAAGAGGGGCGCTTACAATGAGCAGTTCTTC. Translation: CASMKRGAYNEQFF.

The chain carries TRBV11-2 and TRBJ1-2; 9 nucleotides agree with TRBD1. CDR3 length equals 14 residues. CDR1 SGHAT and CDR2 FQNNGV come from the germline V gene. V was pared by 5 bases and J by 4 bases, with 5 bases of the junction left unmatched. The CDR3 reads CASSETGGVYGYTF. In DNA form, the CDR3 reads TGTGCCAGCAGCGAGACAGGGGGAGTCTATGGCTACACCTTC.

This clone was detected only once. This rearrangement joins TRBV19 to TRBJ2-7, with TRBD2 matching over 12 bases. Losses at the gene ends were 4 bases for V and 0 bases for J; bases not matched to a gene: 4. This CDR3 is built from 16 residues. Germline lookup yields CDR1 LNHDA and CDR2 SQIVND (reference sequence). CDR3 sequence reads: CASSRGLAGYSYEQYF. CDR3 nucleotide sequence: TGTGCCAGTAGTAGGGGACTAGCGGGTTACTCCTACGAGCAGTACTTC.